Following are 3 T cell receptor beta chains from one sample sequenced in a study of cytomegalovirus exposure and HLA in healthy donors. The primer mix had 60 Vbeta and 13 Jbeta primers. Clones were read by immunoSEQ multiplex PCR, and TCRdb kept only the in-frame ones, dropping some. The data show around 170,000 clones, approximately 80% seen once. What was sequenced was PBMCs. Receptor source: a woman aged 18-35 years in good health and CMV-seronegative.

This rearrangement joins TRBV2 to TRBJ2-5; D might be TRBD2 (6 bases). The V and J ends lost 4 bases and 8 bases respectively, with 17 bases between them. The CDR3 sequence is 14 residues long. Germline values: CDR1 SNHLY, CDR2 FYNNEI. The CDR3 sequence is CASSGLGGLSTQYF. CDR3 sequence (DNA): TGTGCCAGCAGTGGTCTGGGGGGACTGAGCACCCAGTACTTC.

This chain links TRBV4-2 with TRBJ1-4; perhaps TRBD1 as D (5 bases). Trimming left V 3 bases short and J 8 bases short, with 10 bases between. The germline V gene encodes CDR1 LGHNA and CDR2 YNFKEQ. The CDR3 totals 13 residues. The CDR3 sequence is CASSQDQGEKLFF. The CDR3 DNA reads TGTGCCAGCAGCCAGGACCAGGGAGAAAAACTGTTTTTT.

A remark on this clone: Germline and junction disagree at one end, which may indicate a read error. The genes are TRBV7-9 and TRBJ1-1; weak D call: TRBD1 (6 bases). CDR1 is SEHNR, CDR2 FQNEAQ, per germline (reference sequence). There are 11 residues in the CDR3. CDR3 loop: CSSSTGFGAFF. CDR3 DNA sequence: TGTTCCAGCAGCACAGGGTTCGGAGCTTTCTTT. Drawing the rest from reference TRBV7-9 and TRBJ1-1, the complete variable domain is DTGVSQNPRHKITKRGQNVTFRCDPISEHNRLYWYRQTLGQGPEFLTYFQNEAQLEKSRLLSDRFSAERPKGSFSTLEIQRTEQGDSAMYLCSSSTGFGAFFGQGTRLTVV.